The 5 T cell receptor beta chains listed next were all sequenced from one sample in a study of T-cell reconstitution after alpha-beta-depleted transplantation in children. Unique molecular identifiers featured in how the TCRbeta library was prepared. TCRdb itself ran the PCR reads through MiXCR, one entry per CDR3 protein. The sample yields around 960,000 distinct CDR3 sequences, less than 30% seen once. The sequencing here drew on PBMCs, mostly from graft donor cells, taken 360 days after TCRalphabeta/CD19-depleted stem cell transplant. These receptors were collected from a boy younger than two who had a stem cell transplant for SCID, so the T cells may come from the graft donor.

The rearrangement uses TRBV12-3 or TRBV12-4 and TRBJ2-1; 8 positions match TRBD2. After removal of 5 bases from V and 5 bases from J, the junction contained 8 bases not matched to a gene. The CDR3 consists of 15 residues. CDR3 DNA: TGTGCCAGCAGTAAGGAGCGGGGGTTCGACAATGAGCAGTTCTTC. This sequence encodes CASSKERGFDNEQFF.

This clonotype has only a few counts. The chain carries TRBV30 and TRBJ1-1; D not resolved. The V end lost 4 bases, the J end lost 1 base, and 7 bases lay between the germline ends. Germline CDR1 and CDR2: GTSNPN and SVGIG (reference sequence). This CDR3 is 12 amino acids long. The CDR3 bases are TGTGCCTGGAACGTGGAGAACACTGAAGCTTTCTTT. This translates into CAWNVENTEAFF.

This clonotype occurred a few times. The V and J genes are TRBV20-1 and TRBJ2-3, with 9 bases matching TRBD2. The CDR3 has 15 residues. V was clipped by 5 bases and J by 4 bases; unmatched bases: 10. The germline V gene encodes CDR1 DFQATT and CDR2 SNEGSKA (reference sequence). The CDR3 protein is CSAAPRGGRPDTQYF. The CDR3 DNA sequence: TGCAGTGCTGCTCCGCGGGGGGGGCGCCCAGATACGCAGTATTTT.

This clonotype was seen a handful of times. The V call is TRBV5-1, the J call TRBJ2-6; 9 nucleotides agree with TRBD1. There are 18 residues in the CDR3. Trimming cost V 4 bases and J 0 bases; bases outside gene matches: 8. Per germline, CDR1 SGHRS and CDR2 YFSETQ. The CDR3, as DNA: TGCGCCAGCAGCCCCTCGGGACAGGGAATCTCTGGGGCCAACGTCCTGACTTTC. Protein sequence: CASSPSGQGISGANVLTF.

This chain links TRBV7-9 with TRBJ2-1, with D unclear. CDR1 is SEHNR, CDR2 FQNEAQ, per germline (reference sequence). CDR3 length: 14 amino acids. With 5 bases removed from V and 8 bases from J, the gap between germline ends came to 16 bases. The CDR3 sequence is CASSQPPVGYEQFF. The CDR3 DNA reads TGTGCCAGCAGCCAGCCGCCTGTCGGGTATGAGCAGTTCTTC.